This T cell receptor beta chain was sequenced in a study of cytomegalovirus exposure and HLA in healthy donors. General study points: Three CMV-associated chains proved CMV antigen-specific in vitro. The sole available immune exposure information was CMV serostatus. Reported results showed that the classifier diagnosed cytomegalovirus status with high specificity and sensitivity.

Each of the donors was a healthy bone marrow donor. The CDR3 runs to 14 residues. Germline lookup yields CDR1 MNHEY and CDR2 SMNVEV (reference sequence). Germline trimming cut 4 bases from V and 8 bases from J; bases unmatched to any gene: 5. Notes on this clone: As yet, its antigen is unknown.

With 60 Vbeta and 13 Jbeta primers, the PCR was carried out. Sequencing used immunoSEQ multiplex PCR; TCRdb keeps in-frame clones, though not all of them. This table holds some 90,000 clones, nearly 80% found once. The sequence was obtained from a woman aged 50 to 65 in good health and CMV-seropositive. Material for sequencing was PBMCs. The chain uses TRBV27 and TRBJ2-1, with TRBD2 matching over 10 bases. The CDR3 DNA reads TGTGCCAGCAGTTCAGCGGGAGGGCTACATGAGCAGTTCTTC. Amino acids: CASSSAGGLHEQFF.